The next 8 T cell receptor beta chains were all read from a single sample in a study of cytomegalovirus exposure and HLA in healthy donors. The method was immunoSEQ multiplex PCR; TCRdb's version includes in-frame clones alone and lacks a portion of them. The sample has under 250,000 clones, roughly 84% seen once; the top ten hold 2%. Sequenced: PBMCs. Every receptor here comes from a young woman in good health and CMV-seropositive.

In DNA form, the CDR3 reads TGTGCCAGCCGGAAGACAGTCACCTACGAGCAGTACTTC. This translates into CASRKTVTYEQYF. The chain carries TRBV28 and TRBJ2-7, with D possibly matching TRBD1 (5 bases). V gave up 8 bases and J gave up 2 bases, with 13 bases separating them. This CDR3 comprises 13 residues. The germline gives CDR1 MDHEN, CDR2 SYDVKM. The variable domain in full, completed from reference TRBV28 and TRBJ2-7, reads DVKVTQSSRYLVKRTGEKVFLECVQDMDHENMFWYRQDPGLGLRLIYFSYDVKMKEKGDIPEGYSVSREKKERFSLILESASTNQTSMYLCASRKTVTYEQYFGPGTRLTVT.

The V call is TRBV5-4, the J call TRBJ1-2, with D tentatively TRBD1 (5 bases). Trimming took off 3 bases at V and 3 bases at J, with 15 bases between the two ends. The V gene's germline CDR1 is SGHNT and CDR2 YYREEE (reference sequence). The CDR3 sequence is 15 residues long. CDR3 DNA: TGTGCCAGCAGCTCAGGACAACAGGTCTACTATGGCTACACCTTC. Protein: CASSSGQQVYYGYTF.

This rearrangement joins TRBV28 to TRBJ2-7, with 8 positions matching TRBD2. From germline, CDR1 is MDHEN and CDR2 SYDVKM. The J segment lost 3 bases and the V segment lost 3 bases, leaving 10 bases of the junction unmatched. CDR3 length: 16 residues. In DNA, the CDR3 is TGTGCCAGCAGTTTCCCAATTTTCAGCGGGAGCTACGAGCAGTACTTC. As protein: CASSFPIFSGSYEQYF.

The chain has TRBV2 and TRBJ2-3; the D gene is possibly TRBD1 (6 bases). The CDR3 consists of 12 residues. V gave up 6 bases and J gave up 4 bases, with 8 bases separating them. In germline, CDR1 is SNHLY, CDR2 FYNNEI. For the CDR3, the DNA is TGTGCCAGCAGAGGGGGTGCAGATACGCAGTATTTT. It translates to CASRGGADTQYF.

V gene TRBV25-1 combines with J gene TRBJ2-7, with 9 bases that match TRBD1. CDR1 and CDR2 from the germline V gene are MGHDK and SYGVNS. This CDR3 has 15 residues. V dropped 2 bases and J dropped 0; count of bases not matched to a gene: 2. The CDR3 DNA follows: TGTGCCAGCAGTGAACCGGGACAGGGCTCCTACGAGCAGTACTTC. Translation: CASSEPGQGSYEQYF.

This sequence joins TRBV18 and TRBJ1-1, with 8 bases identical to TRBD1. CDR3 length: 13 amino acids. V lost 8 bases and J lost 5; bases outside the gene matches: 7. The germline V gene encodes CDR1 KGHSH and CDR2 LQKENI. This chain's CDR3 is CASQSGGRTEAFF. CDR3 nucleotides: TGTGCCAGCCAATCAGGGGGCAGGACTGAAGCTTTCTTT.

CDR3 in DNA: TGTGCCTGGAGTGACGGGGTCCCAGGTGGAAACACCATATATTTT. This translates into CAWSDGVPGGNTIYF. The chain couples TRBV30 to TRBJ1-3, with D unclear. Germline CDR1 GTSNPN, CDR2 SVGIG (reference sequence). The CDR3 runs 15 residues. V dropped 1 base and J dropped 3 bases, with 13 bases sitting between them.

V gene TRBV9 combines with J gene TRBJ2-3; tentative D call: TRBD1 (5 bases). Germline CDR1 SGDLS, CDR2 YYNGEE. V lost 0 bases, J lost 0 bases, and 11 bases lay in between. The CDR3 has 16 amino acids. The CDR3 here is CASSVGVTASTDTQYF. The DNA for the CDR3 is TGTGCCAGCAGCGTAGGAGTGACAGCTAGCACAGATACGCAGTATTTT.